This T cell receptor (beta chain) stems from a study of cytomegalovirus exposure and HLA in healthy donors (dated by TCRdb to the late 2010s). Looking at the study overall: An earlier analysis of approximately 550 of the donors reported 250 to 350 Gb of sequence data and 100 million to 140 million unique TCR beta sequences from 150 million to 200 million T cells. A later analysis re-examined previously published TCR beta repertoires from more than 600 donors and added high-resolution HLA genotyping to investigate patterns of TCR occurrence. The later analysis used no new phenotypic data to find candidate immune exposures, relying instead on TCR beta sequences and their occurrence across donors. A later genetic analysis took genome-wide SNP genotypes for about 55% of the roughly 670 donors and used that subset as a discovery cohort. Across 300 to 400 genotyped donors of the cohort, an average of roughly 200,000 unique TCR beta nucleotide sequences per donor were sequenced, and around 20% of those sequences were non-productive. All discovery cohort repertoires had been generated using a single sequencing platform. Donor age, sex, ethnicity and CMV serostatus were collected together with the repertoire data. In an earlier analysis of more than 550 of the donors, high-throughput TCR beta sequencing was used to judge whether each TCR beta V gene segment behaved as functional or pseudogenic. Of the 398 genotyped donors, approximately 83% fell in the genetic ancestry cluster associated with self-reported Caucasian donors. Using immunosequencing, the study profiled T cell repertoires from around 670 subjects and related those repertoires to cytomegalovirus serostatus. The aim of the study was to test whether cataloging public T cell receptors could identify signatures of past pathogen exposure. In addition to the first cohort of 650 to 800 subjects, a separate validation cohort of approximately 120 different subjects was used. Class I and class II HLA loci were covered by the typing at four-digit resolution. An early release that covered about 600 HLA-typed donors contained around 300 gigabases of sequencing data and approximately 85 million unique TCR sequences. The number of donors typed differed by locus, with about 620-630 for A, B, C, DRB1 and DQB1, around 500 for DQA1, over 600 for DPA1, and over 400 for DPB1. The study combined high-throughput TCR immunosequencing, statistical association of individual TCRs with disease status, and machine learning to predict cytomegalovirus infection status. Roughly five DR-DQ haplotypes were handled as single units for association and clustering, since linkage in the cohort was strong.

The paper's findings and limits, for the study overall: According to a later analysis, TCR association rates differed among HLA loci, with DRB1 alleles showing the most associated TCRs and HLA-C alleles showing the fewest. In a later analysis, 16,951 TCR beta sequences were associated with specific HLA alleles at a false discovery rate of 0.05. A later analysis found that most CMV-associated TCR beta chains appeared HLA-restricted, with HLA associations seemingly driven largely by CMV exposure. A later genetic analysis associated a missense DCLRE1C variant with V-gene and J-gene trimming of TCR beta chains, and an independent cohort replicated the association. Immune exposure information for the cohort was limited to CMV serostatus. Only TCR beta chains were sequenced in this cohort, and the absence of alpha or paired-chain data limited detectable features. In vitro tests confirmed that a few of the cytomegalovirus-associated TCR beta chains recognize cytomegalovirus antigens. Presence/absence analyses assumed roughly uniform sequencing depth across donors, an assumption that may not hold. Some IMGT-functional V segments, including TRBV6-2 and TRBV6-3, could not be distinguished by the 87-base-pair reads and were therefore excluded. A further reported finding was that TCR beta sequences accurately predicted the HLA-A and HLA-B alleles for most subjects in the first cohort. Cytomegalovirus status was reported to be diagnosed by the classifier with high specificity and sensitivity in both the original and validation cohorts. In a later analysis, HLA-associated TCR beta chains were found to be more clonally expanded and to have lower generation probabilities than equally common non-associated chains. It was suggested by the authors that the approach could potentially be generalized to other disease states and immunological phenotypes. Linkage disequilibrium might explain the correlated functional status among segregating V segments, but an unknown experimental factor could not be ruled out. In an earlier analysis of approximately 590 of the donors, most TCR beta V segments appeared in productive rearrangements about 90% or about 30% of the time, broadly matching IMGT annotations. In a later genetic analysis, fewer N-insertions in productive TCRs were reported among donors in an Asian-associated ancestry cluster than the 666-donor mean. The study gave a list of around 170 TCR beta chains associated with cytomegalovirus. Because HLA typing was unavailable for some donors at each locus, only the typed subset was used in association tests. A group of highly shared sequence variants was considered likely to be a technical artifact of the sequencing pipeline. Strong co-occurrence of HLA alleles, especially DR and DQ, made assigning TCR associations to individual alleles difficult. In a later analysis, several top co-occurrence clusters were reported to appear linked to parvovirus B19, influenza, CMV and Epstein-Barr virus. Because counts were too low, roughly 18 rarely observed V segments, including chromosome 9 orphons, were left out of the earlier analysis of over 550 of the donors. Most TCR sequences were observed very rarely across donors, whereas some public TCRs were present in many individuals.

Libraries were built with the immunoSEQ multiplex PCR assay. For the multiplex PCR, a mixture combining 60 forward primers for TCR Vbeta segments and 13 reverse primers for TCR Jbeta segments was used. Amplification of the CDR3 region of rearranged TCR beta genes was performed with a multiplex PCR assay on genomic DNA. On the Illumina HiSeq System, the amplified TCR beta libraries were sequenced as 87-base-pair reads. From the authors' description of their analysis: In a later analysis, 80 million or so unique TCR beta chains were counted across the 666 repertoires, and roughly 9.9 million of these chains were shared by at least two donors. To remove PCR and sequencing errors, raw reads were error-corrected and collapsed into unique sequences using a nearest-neighbor algorithm that merged closely related sequences. V, D and J gene segments were assigned by aligning CDR3 sequences to IMGT reference sequences. For a sequence to be retained, at least a six-nucleotide match to both a V gene segment and a J gene segment was required. Rearrangements were called productive when the CDR3 lacked stop codons and stayed in frame with V and J; all others were non-productive. CDR3 was defined by IMGT convention, running from the second conserved V-encoded cysteine to the conserved J-encoded phenylalanine. The earlier analysis of about 560 of the donors excluded any sequence lacking an unambiguous match to a single V gene segment. In an earlier analysis of several hundred of the donors, V segments were called functional above 56.7% productive rearrangements and were called segregating when the between-donor standard deviation exceeded 5%. A statistical classification framework was developed to diagnose cytomegalovirus status using the catalog of TCR beta chain sequences. In a later analysis, TCR nucleotide sequences were compared against IMGT/GENE-DB human TR gene sequences so that V and J genes could be assigned. Using the TCRdist pipeline, a later analysis assigned CDR3 sequences along with most-parsimonious VDJ recombination scenarios. In a later analysis, each TCR beta chain was defined by its CDR3 amino acid sequence together with its V-gene family, and reads without a unique V-gene family were excluded. To address suspected cross-contamination and a sequencing artifact, a later analysis removed several hundred highly shared, low-generation-probability nucleotide sequences. In a later analysis, a clonal expansion index for each public chain was calculated from normalized within-repertoire ranks of inferred template counts. In a later analysis, generation probabilities were computed using a VDJ recombination model fitted to out-of-frame rearrangements, and the results were checked against IGoR. In a later analysis, TCR-TCR, TCR-HLA and TCR-CMV co-occurrence was scored with hypergeometric tests, and a repertoire-size bias correction was applied to TCR pairs. In a later analysis, false discovery rates were estimated by permuting HLA or CMV assignments 20 times. In a later analysis, co-occurring TCRs were grouped with DBSCAN, and TCRdist sequence similarity was added when clustering was performed within HLA-allele-positive subsets. For co-occurrence clustering, repertoires with fewer than 30,000 or more than 120,000 public chains were excluded, along with five repertoires with anomalous nucleotide sharing. TCRdb re-hosts the immuneACCESS table, in-frame sequences only. Its copies lack some clones; in the studies checked, an unresolved V gene accounts for under half of them, and the cause for the rest is not known. V and J calls and clone size come straight from that table; D and trimming were deduced from the DNA. This sample gives more than 75,000 clones in total; 75% to 80% of them show up just once. The ten largest clones take up about 4% of the sample.

The cohort comprised several hundred healthy bone marrow donors. All cohort members were sampled while nominally healthy, although unrecorded immune exposures were likely present. The donor was CMV seronegative and was included in the group of a few hundred seronegative cohort members. Every donor gave a peripheral blood sample, and the peripheral blood mononuclear cells from that sample were used for TCR beta sequencing. Genomic DNA was extracted from the blood cell samples with the Qiagen DNeasy Blood Extraction Kit. The CDR3 spans 13 residues, from the cysteine through the phenylalanine. Only the CDR3 part of the read is kept: 39 bases, read in frame from the first base. The germline V gene yields SGHTA for CDR1 and FQGNSA for CDR2. The trim is 2 bases for V and 3 bases for J, with a gap of 8 bases between the germline ends. With regard to this clone: The antigen it recognizes is unknown. Per-base qualities were not stored, and no clone one base away is much larger.

The sequencing sample was made of PBMCs. The sequence came from a woman aged 40 to 50 in good health and CMV-seronegative. This chain is built from TRBV7-2 and TRBJ2-7; the D gene is not confidently resolved. The nucleotide sequence reads TGTACCAGCAGCTTATCGTCTTACTACGAGCAGTACTTC. This yields the protein CTSSLSSYYEQYF. Beyond the CDR3, the reference TRBV7-2 and TRBJ2-7 genes provide the residues; the full variable domain reads: GAGVSQSPSNKVTEKGKDVELRCDPISGHTALYWYRQSLGQGLEFLIYFQGNSAPDKSGLPSDRFSAERTGGSVSTLTIQRTQQEDSAVYLCTSSLSSYYEQYFGPGTRLTVT.